A single sample gave rise to the 14 T cell receptor beta chains below, sequenced in a study of blood T cell repertoires in COVID-19. The table came from immunoSEQ multiplex PCR; TCRdb's copy has only in-frame clones and leaves some out. The sample lists 130,000 to 150,000 clones, about 79% occurring once. The sample taken for sequencing was peripheral blood. Receptors originate from a man between 60 and 70 years old with active or convalescent COVID-19.

This chain links TRBV15 with TRBJ1-2; 8 nucleotides line up with TRBD1. V trimming: 4 bases; J trimming: 3 bases; junction bases outside the gene matches: 4. The CDR3 has 14 residues. From germline, CDR1 is LNHNV and CDR2 YYDKDF (reference sequence). CDR3 region: CATSKDREYYGYTF. The CDR3, as DNA: TGTGCCACCAGCAAGGACAGGGAATACTATGGCTACACCTTC.

The chain combines TRBV5-1 with TRBJ2-2; TRBD2 aligns across 11 bases. There are 16 residues in the CDR3. The trim removed 3 bases at V and 7 bases at J, leaving 8 bases unmatched. The germline CDR1 and CDR2 sequences are SGHRS and YFSETQ. The CDR3 loop is CASSSAPGLADGELFF. DNA for the CDR3: TGCGCCAGCAGCTCGGCTCCGGGACTAGCGGACGGGGAGCTGTTTTTT.

V usage is TRBV23-1 and J usage is TRBJ2-7, with D tentatively TRBD1 (6 bases). TRBV23-1 is an ORF; its function is uncertain. CDR3 length equals 17 residues. The V end was cut by 7 bases, the J end by 3 bases, with 25 bases between. The CDR3 DNA sequence: TGCGCCAGCACCCCAGAAATAAGACAGGATCTAGTCTACGAGCAGTACGTC. Translation gives CASTPEIRQDLVYEQYV.

The chain joins TRBV6-6 to TRBJ1-5; the match to TRBD1 covers 8 bases. The CDR3 totals 14 residues. The V segment lost 8 bases and the J segment 7 bases; nucleotides outside the gene matches: 10. Germline V lookup: CDR1 MNHNY, CDR2 SVGAGI (reference sequence). CDR3 coding DNA: TGTGCCAGCGGGGAGTCCGGGACAGGACAGCCCCAGCATTTT. Protein sequence: CASGESGTGQPQHF.

In this sample, this clone turned up once. The chain combines TRBV9 with TRBJ2-3; TRBD2 aligns across 9 bases. Trimming at V came to 4 bases and at J to 0 bases, leaving 6 bases not matched to a gene. The CDR3 runs 16 residues. CDR1 and CDR2 from the germline V gene are SGDLS and YYNGEE. DNA for the CDR3: TGTGCCAGCAGCACCGGGACTAGCCATAGCACAGATACGCAGTATTTT. It codes for CASSTGTSHSTDTQYF.

J is TRBJ2-5 and V is TRBV7-9; TRBD2 matches 9 bases. Germline CDR1 SEHNR, CDR2 FQNEAQ (reference sequence). V lost 8 bases and J lost 4; bases outside the gene matches: 14. This CDR3 has 16 residues. The CDR3 DNA reads as TGTGCCAGCGAGAGATCGGGGACTAGCATTCGAGAGACCCAGTACTTC. Its translation is CASERSGTSIRETQYF.

V gene TRBV6-5 combines with J gene TRBJ2-3; TRBD2 matches at 11 bases. The germline gives CDR1 MNHEY, CDR2 SVGAGI. The CDR3 contains 16 residues. The junction had 4 bases not matched to a gene; V was cut back by 2 bases and J by 3 bases. CDR3 region: CASSYRLAGKTDTQYF. The CDR3 region has the DNA TGTGCCAGCAGTTACCGACTAGCGGGAAAAACAGATACGCAGTATTTT.

V usage is TRBV19 and J usage is TRBJ1-5; D is unclear. Trimming stripped 2 bases from V and 13 bases from J, with 18 bases between. This CDR3 is 14 amino acids long. Germline CDR1 LNHDA, CDR2 SQIVND (reference sequence). CDR3 sequence reads: CASSITSISQAQHF. The CDR3 coding sequence is TGTGCCAGTAGTATAACCAGTATAAGTCAGGCACAGCATTTT.

The rearrangement joins TRBV5-6 to TRBJ2-5, with D perhaps TRBD2 (6 bases). This CDR3 region has 15 residues. Germline CDR1 SGHDT, CDR2 YYEEEE. V dropped 4 bases and J dropped 5 bases, with 18 bases sitting between them. The DNA of the CDR3 is TGTGCCAGCAGCCCGGCCCGGAGGGAAAAGGAGACCCAGTACTTC. Translating gives CASSPARREKETQYF. The entire variable domain, with the rest obtained from reference TRBV5-6 and TRBJ2-5, is as follows: DAGVTQSPTHLIKTRGQQVTLRCSPKSGHDTVSWYQQALGQGPQFIFQYYEEEERQRGNFPDRFSGHQFPNYSSELNVNALLLGDSALYLCASSPARREKETQYFGPGTRLLVL.

The chain employs TRBV24-1 and TRBJ2-2; the match to TRBD1 covers 8 bases. The V gene end was trimmed by 3 bases and the J gene end by 6 bases; junction bases not matched to a gene: 8. The germline V gene has CDR1 KGHDR and CDR2 SFDVKD. CDR3 length equals 16 residues. This CDR3 is CATSDTGTGIAGELFF. CDR3 sequence (DNA): TGTGCCACCAGTGATACCGGGACAGGCATAGCCGGGGAGCTGTTTTTT.

The V gene is TRBV7-8, the J gene TRBJ2-1; D might be TRBD1 (6 bases). CDR1 is SGHVS, CDR2 FQNEAQ, per germline. Trimming left V 5 bases short and J 7 bases short, with 15 bases between. This CDR3 has 14 residues. The CDR3 is CASSPQGHTNEQFF. CDR3 nucleotides: TGTGCCAGCAGCCCACAGGGTCACACAAATGAGCAGTTCTTC.

The CDR3 bases are TGCAGTGCTAGTAGGTCTATAGGGGATAGTACAGATACGCAGTATTTT. It codes for CSASRSIGDSTDTQYF. V usage is TRBV20-1 and J usage is TRBJ2-3; maybe TRBD1 (5 bases). This CDR3 spans 16 amino acids. Germline values: CDR1 DFQATT, CDR2 SNEGSKA (reference sequence). V lost 3 bases and J lost 3, with 19 bases in between.

V and J are TRBV12-3 or TRBV12-4 and TRBJ1-4, with D unresolved. Trimming removed 5 bases from V and 6 bases from J, with 7 bases in between. The CDR3 length is 12 residues. CDR3 loop: CASSILDEKLFF. The CDR3 region has the DNA TGTGCCAGCAGTATTCTCGATGAAAAACTGTTTTTT.

The gene calls are TRBV29-1 and TRBJ2-7; 7 bases match TRBD1. Per germline, CDR1 SQVTM and CDR2 ANQGSEA. The CDR3 covers 12 residues. V shed 5 bases, J shed 3 bases, and the junction held 4 bases outside the gene matches. CDR3 amino acids: CSVWDSNYEQYV. As DNA, the CDR3 is TGCAGCGTTTGGGACAGCAACTACGAGCAGTACGTC.